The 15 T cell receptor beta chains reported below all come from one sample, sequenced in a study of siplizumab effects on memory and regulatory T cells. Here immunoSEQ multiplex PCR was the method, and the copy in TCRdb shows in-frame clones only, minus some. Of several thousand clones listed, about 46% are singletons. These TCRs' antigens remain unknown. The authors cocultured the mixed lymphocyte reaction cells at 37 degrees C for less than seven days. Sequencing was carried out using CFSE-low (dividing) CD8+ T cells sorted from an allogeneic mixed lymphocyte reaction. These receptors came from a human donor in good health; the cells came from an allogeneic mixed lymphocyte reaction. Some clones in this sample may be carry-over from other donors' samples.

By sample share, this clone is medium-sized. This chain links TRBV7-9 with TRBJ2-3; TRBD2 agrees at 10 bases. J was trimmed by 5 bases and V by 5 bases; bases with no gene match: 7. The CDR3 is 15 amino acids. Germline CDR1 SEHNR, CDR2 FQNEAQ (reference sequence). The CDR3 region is CASSLGLAVRDTQYF. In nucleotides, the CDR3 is TGTGCCAGCAGCCTCGGACTAGCGGTACGAGATACGCAGTATTTT.

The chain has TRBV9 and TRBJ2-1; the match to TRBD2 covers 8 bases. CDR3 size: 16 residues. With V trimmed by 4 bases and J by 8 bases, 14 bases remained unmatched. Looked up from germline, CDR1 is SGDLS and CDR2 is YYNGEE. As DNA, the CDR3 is TGTGCCAGCAGCCTTGACCGGGAGGGCCTTCGGTATGAGCAGTTCTTC. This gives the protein CASSLDREGLRYEQFF.

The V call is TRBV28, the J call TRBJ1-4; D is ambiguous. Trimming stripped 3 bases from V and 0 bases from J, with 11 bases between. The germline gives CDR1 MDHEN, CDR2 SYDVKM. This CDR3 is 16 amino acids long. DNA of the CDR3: TGTGCCAGCAGTTTCGACATCTACTCAACTAATGAAAAACTGTTTTTT. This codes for CASSFDIYSTNEKLFF.

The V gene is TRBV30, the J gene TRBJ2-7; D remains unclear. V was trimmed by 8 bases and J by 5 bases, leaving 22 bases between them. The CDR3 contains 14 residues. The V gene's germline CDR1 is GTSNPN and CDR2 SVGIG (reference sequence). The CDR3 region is CASSIDSGRDEQYF. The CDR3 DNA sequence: TGTGCCAGTAGTATTGATTCGGGTCGGGACGAGCAGTACTTC.

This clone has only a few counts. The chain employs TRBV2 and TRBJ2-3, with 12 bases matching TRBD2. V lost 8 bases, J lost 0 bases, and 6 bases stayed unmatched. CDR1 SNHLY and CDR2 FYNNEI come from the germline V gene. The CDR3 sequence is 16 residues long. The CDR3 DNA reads TGTGCCAGCTCCCCTGGACTAGCGGGAAGCACAGATACGCAGTATTTT. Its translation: CASSPGLAGSTDTQYF.

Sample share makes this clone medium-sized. CDR3 amino acids: CASSYGGGGYGYTF. The CDR3 DNA is TGTGCCAGCAGTTACGGGGGGGGAGGTTATGGCTACACCTTC. This chain joins TRBV6-5 and TRBJ1-2; maybe TRBD1 (5 bases). Germline loops: CDR1 MNHEY, CDR2 SVGAGI. The ends were cut back, 2 bases at V and 5 bases at J, with 12 bases in the middle. The CDR3 runs 14 residues.

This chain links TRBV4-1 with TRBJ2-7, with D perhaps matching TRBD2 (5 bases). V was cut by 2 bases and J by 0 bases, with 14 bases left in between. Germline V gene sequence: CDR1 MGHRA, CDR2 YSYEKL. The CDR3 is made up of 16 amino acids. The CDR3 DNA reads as TGCGCCAGCAGCCAACGCCAGACGGGGAGCTCCTACGAGCAGTACTTC. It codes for CASSQRQTGSSYEQYF.

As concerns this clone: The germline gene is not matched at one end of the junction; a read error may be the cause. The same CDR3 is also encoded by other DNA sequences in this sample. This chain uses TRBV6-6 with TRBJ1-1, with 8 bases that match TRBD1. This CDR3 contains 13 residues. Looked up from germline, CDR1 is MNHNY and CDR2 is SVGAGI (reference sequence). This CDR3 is CASGQGARTEAFF. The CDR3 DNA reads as TGTGCCAGCGGCCAGGGGGCTCGGACTGAAGCCTTCTTT.

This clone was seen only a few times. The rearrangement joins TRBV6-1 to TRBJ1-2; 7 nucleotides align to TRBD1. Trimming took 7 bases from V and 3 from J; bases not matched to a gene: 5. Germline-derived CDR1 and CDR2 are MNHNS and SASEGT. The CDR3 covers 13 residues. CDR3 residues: CASMPGQYYGYTF. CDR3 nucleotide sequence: TGTGCCAGCATGCCGGGACAGTACTATGGCTACACCTTC.

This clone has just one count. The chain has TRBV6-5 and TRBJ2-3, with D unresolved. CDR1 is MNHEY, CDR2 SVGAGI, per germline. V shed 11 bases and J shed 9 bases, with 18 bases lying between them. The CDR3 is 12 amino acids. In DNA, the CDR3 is TGTGCCGCATCCCCGGGCGCCCACACGCAGTATTTT. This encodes CAASPGAHTQYF.

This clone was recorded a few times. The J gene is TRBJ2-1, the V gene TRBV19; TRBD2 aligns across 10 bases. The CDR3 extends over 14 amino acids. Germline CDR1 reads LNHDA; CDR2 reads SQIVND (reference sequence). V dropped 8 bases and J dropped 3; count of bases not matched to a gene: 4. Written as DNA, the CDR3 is TGTGCCAGTTCGGGACTAGCGTACTACAATGAGCAGTTCTTC. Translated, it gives CASSGLAYYNEQFF.

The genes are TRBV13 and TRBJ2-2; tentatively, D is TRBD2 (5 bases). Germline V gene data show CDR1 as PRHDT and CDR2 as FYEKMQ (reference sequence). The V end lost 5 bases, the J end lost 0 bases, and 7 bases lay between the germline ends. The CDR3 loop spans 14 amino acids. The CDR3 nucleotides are TGTGCCAGCAGCCACGGGGCGAACACCGGGGAGCTGTTTTTT. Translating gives CASSHGANTGELFF.

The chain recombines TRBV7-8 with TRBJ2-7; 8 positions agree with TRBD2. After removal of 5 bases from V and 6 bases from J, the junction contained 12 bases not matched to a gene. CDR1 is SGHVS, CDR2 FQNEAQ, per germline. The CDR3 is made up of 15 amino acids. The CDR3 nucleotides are TGTGCCAGCAGCCGGACCTTGGGGCGGGAGGTCGAGCAGTACTTC. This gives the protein CASSRTLGREVEQYF.

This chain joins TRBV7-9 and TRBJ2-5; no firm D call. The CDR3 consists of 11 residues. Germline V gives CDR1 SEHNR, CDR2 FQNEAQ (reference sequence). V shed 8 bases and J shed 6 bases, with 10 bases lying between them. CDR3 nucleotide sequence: TGTGCCAGCTGGGATGGGAAGACCCAGTACTTC. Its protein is CASWDGKTQYF.

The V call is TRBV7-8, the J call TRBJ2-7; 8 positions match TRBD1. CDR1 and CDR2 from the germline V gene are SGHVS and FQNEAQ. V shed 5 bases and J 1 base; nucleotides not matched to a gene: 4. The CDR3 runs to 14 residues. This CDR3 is CASSPGTGSYEQYF. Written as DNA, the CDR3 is TGTGCCAGCAGCCCAGGGACAGGTTCCTACGAGCAGTACTTC.